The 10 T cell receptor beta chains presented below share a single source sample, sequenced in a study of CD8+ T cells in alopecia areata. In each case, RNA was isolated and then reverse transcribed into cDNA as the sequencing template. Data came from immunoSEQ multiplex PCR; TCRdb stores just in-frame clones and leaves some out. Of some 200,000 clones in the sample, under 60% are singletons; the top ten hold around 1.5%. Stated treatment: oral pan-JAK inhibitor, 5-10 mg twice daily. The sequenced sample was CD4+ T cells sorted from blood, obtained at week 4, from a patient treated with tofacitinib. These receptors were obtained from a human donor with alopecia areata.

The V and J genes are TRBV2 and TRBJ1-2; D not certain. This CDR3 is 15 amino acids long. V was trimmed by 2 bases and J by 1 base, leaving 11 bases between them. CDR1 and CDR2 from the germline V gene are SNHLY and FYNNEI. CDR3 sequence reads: CASSESGWDNYGYTF. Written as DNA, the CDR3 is TGTGCCAGCAGTGAATCTGGGTGGGATAACTATGGCTACACCTTC.

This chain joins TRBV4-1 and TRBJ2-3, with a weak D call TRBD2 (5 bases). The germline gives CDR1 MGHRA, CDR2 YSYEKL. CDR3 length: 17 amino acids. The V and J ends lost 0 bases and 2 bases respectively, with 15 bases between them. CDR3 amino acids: CASSQEWTPLSTDTQYF. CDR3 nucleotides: TGCGCCAGCAGCCAAGAGTGGACTCCCTTATCCACAGATACGCAGTATTTT.

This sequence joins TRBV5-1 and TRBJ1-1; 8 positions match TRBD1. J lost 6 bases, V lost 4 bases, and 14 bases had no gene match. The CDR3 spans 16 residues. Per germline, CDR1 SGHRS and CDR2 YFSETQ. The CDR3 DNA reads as TGCGCCAGCAGCCGAACGGCCGACAGGGGCATCGCTGAAGCTTTCTTT. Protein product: CASSRTADRGIAEAFF.

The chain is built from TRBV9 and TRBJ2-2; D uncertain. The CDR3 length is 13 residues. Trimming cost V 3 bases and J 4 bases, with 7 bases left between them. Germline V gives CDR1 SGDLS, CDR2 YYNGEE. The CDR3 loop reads CASSDVSTGELFF. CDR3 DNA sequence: TGTGCCAGCAGCGATGTTTCCACCGGGGAGCTGTTTTTT.

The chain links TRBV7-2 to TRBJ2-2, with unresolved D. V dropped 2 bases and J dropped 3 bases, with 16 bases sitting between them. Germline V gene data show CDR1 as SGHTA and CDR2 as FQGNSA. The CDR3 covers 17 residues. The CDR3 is CASSLLSRRYDTGELFF. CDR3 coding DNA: TGTGCCAGCAGCTTACTTTCTCGGCGGTACGACACCGGGGAGCTGTTTTTT.

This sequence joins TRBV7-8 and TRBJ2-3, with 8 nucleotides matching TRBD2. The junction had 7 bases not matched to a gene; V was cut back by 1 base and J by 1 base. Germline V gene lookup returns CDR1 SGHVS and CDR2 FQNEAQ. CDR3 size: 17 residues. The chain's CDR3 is CASSLELAVRGTDTQYF. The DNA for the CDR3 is TGTGCCAGCAGCTTAGAACTAGCGGTCCGTGGCACAGATACGCAGTATTTT.

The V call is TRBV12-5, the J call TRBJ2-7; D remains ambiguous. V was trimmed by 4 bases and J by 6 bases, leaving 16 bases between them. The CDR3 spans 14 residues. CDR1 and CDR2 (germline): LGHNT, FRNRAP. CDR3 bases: TGTGCTAGTGGTTCGGGTCCCCAGGACGGCGAGCAGTACTTC. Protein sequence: CASGSGPQDGEQYF.

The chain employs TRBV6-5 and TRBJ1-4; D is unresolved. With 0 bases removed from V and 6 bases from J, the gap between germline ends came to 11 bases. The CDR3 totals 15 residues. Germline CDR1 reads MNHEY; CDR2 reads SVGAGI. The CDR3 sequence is CASSYSGPRDEKLFF. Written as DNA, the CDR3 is TGTGCCAGCAGTTACTCAGGGCCGCGCGATGAAAAACTGTTTTTT.

The DNA for the CDR3 is TGCAGCGTTGAATTGCAGCAAGAGACCCAGTACTTC. Its protein is CSVELQQETQYF. V and J are TRBV29-1 and TRBJ2-5; the D is unclear. Per germline, CDR1 SQVTM and CDR2 ANQGSEA. Trimming stripped 2 bases from V and 2 bases from J, with 6 bases between. The CDR3 is made up of 12 amino acids.

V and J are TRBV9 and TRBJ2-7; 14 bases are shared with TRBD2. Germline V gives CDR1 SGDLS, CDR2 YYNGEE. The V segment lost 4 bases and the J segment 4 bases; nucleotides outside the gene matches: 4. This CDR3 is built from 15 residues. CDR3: CASSPGLAGAYEQYF. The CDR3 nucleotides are TGTGCCAGCAGCCCGGGACTAGCGGGGGCATACGAGCAGTACTTC.